The entry that follows covers one T cell receptor (beta chain) sequence. Its matching antigen is unknown. This specimen comes from a study of vaccination and CD4 T cells after COVID-19. About the study: Investigators stimulated cells with overlapping spike peptides drawn from SARS-CoV-2, HCoV-NL63, HCoV-OC43 and HCoV-229E. Study-wide results and caveats: Analysis of convalescent patients found that 304 of 307 vaccine-specific clones were spike mono-reactive. In median terms, SARS-CoV-2-reactive clonotypes went from approximately 21 to 40, a nonsignificant rise.

At the Johns Hopkins FTIC core, DNA taken from cultured CD4+ T cells was sequenced by way of the Oncomine TCR Beta short-read assay. Using its own MiXCR run on the PCR reads, TCRdb lists one record per CDR3 protein. This table holds some 20,000 distinct CDR3 sequences, 31% found once. Treatment indicated: approximately nine-day PBMC culture with coronavirus spike peptide pools or control peptides (ViraFEST assay). Peptide pools at roughly 10 ug/ml stimulated approximately 2 million PBMCs per well with about 9.1 IU/ml IL-2. This receptor was obtained from a human donor with COVID-19. Material for sequencing was cultured CD4+ T cells from blood.

The CDR3 sequence: CASSLMTGSEAFF. The CDR3 DNA sequence: TGTGCCAGCAGCTTGATGACAGGGTCTGAAGCTTTCTTT. This chain joins TRBV5-5 and TRBJ1-1; TRBD1 aligns across 7 bases. After removal of 1 base from V and 6 bases from J, the junction contained 3 bases not matched to a gene. The CDR3 length is 13 residues. Germline values: CDR1 SGHKS, CDR2 YYEKEE (reference sequence).